One and the same sample provided the 18 T cell receptor beta chains below, sequenced in a study of shared clonotypes between healthy human individuals. Data came from immunoSEQ multiplex PCR; TCRdb stores just in-frame clones and leaves some out. The data show 2.3 million or so clones, with 90% to 95% seen just once and 0.35% to 0.5% held by the top ten. The sample consisted of naive CD4+ T cells from PBMCs. The subset denotes: CD45RA+ positively selected. Source of these receptors: a man between 18 and 29 years old in good health. Some clones in this sample may be carry-over from other donors' samples.

The chain combines TRBV28 with TRBJ2-7, with 11 bases matching TRBD2. The CDR3 consists of 15 residues. Germline lookup yields CDR1 MDHEN and CDR2 SYDVKM. The J segment lost 5 bases and the V segment lost 3 bases, leaving 6 bases of the junction unmatched. CDR3 DNA sequence: TGTGCCAGCAGTTTCGTACTAGCGGGAGTCGACGAGCAGTACTTC. Translating it yields CASSFVLAGVDEQYF.

This chain joins TRBV30 and TRBJ2-7, with a possible D match to TRBD1 (5 bases). The CDR3 spans 15 residues. The germline CDR1 and CDR2 sequences are GTSNPN and SVGIG (reference sequence). The V gene lost 0 bases and the J gene lost 0 bases, with 12 bases spanning the gap. CDR3 sequence (DNA): TGTGCCTGGAGTGTTTACAGGACGAGCTCCTACGAGCAGTACTTC. This codes for CAWSVYRTSSYEQYF.

The chain is built from TRBV18 and TRBJ2-4, with a weak D call TRBD2 (5 bases). Trimming left V 2 bases short and J 6 bases short, with 8 bases between. This CDR3 has 13 amino acids. Germline V gives CDR1 KGHSH, CDR2 LQKENI. The CDR3 sequence: CASSPGRGNIQYF. CDR3 coding DNA: TGTGCCAGCTCACCAGGGAGAGGAAACATTCAGTACTTC.

This clone has just one count. The chain combines TRBV5-6 with TRBJ1-2; weak D call: TRBD1 (6 bases). Per the germline V gene, CDR1 is SGHDT and CDR2 is YYEEEE. V shed 3 bases and J shed 8 bases, with 11 bases lying between them. This CDR3 contains 12 residues. CDR3 nucleotide sequence: TGTGCCAGCAGCTCACAGGGTGGCGGCTACACCTTC. Protein: CASSSQGGGYTF.

Notes on this clone: This CDR3 is also generated by other DNA sequences in the sample. The genes are TRBV28 and TRBJ2-1; 11 bases are a match to TRBD2. Germline assignment: CDR1 MDHEN and CDR2 SYDVKM. This CDR3 contains 15 residues. The V segment lost 5 bases and the J segment 4 bases; nucleotides outside the gene matches: 4. CDR3: CASSLTSGGYNEQFF. The CDR3 DNA reads as TGTGCCAGCAGTCTTACTAGCGGGGGTTACAATGAGCAGTTCTTC.

This clone has a single count. This chain links TRBV5-4 with TRBJ1-3; the D gene is possibly TRBD1 (5 bases). V was cut by 4 bases and J by 8 bases, with 10 bases left in between. This CDR3 region has 12 residues. Germline CDR1 reads SGHNT; CDR2 reads YYREEE (reference sequence). The CDR3 sequence is CASSREGDTIYF. CDR3 DNA: TGTGCCAGCAGCCGCGAAGGGGACACCATATATTTT.

This clone was picked up one time. The chain has TRBV7-2 and TRBJ2-7; 7 nucleotides line up with TRBD1. Trimming cost V 5 bases and J 1 base; bases outside gene matches: 5. The CDR3 sequence is 14 residues long. Germline CDR1 is SGHTA and CDR2 is FQGNSA. CDR3 coding DNA: TGTGCCAGCAGCCCGGACAGGTGGTCCTACGAGCAGTACTTC. This encodes CASSPDRWSYEQYF.

V usage is TRBV30 and J usage is TRBJ1-3; perhaps TRBD1 as D (5 bases). V lost 1 base, J lost 3 bases, and 7 bases lay in between. This CDR3 has 13 residues. The germline V gene has CDR1 GTSNPN and CDR2 SVGIG (reference sequence). The CDR3 loop reads CAWSGDRGNTIYF. In DNA, the CDR3 is TGTGCCTGGAGTGGGGACCGTGGAAACACCATATATTTT. Variable domain in full (rest from reference TRBV30 and TRBJ1-3): SQTIHQWPATLVQPVGSPLSLECTVEGTSNPNLYWYRQAAGRGLQLLFYSVGIGQISSEVPQNLSASRPQDRQFILSSKKLLLSDSGFYLCAWSGDRGNTIYFGEGSWLTVV.

The chain uses TRBV5-1 and TRBJ1-1; no reliable D call. The CDR3 sequence is 13 residues long. V gave up 5 bases and J gave up 1 base, with 9 bases separating them. Germline V lookup: CDR1 SGHRS, CDR2 YFSETQ. The CDR3 nucleotides are TGCGCCAGCAGACATCAGGAGAACACTGAAGCTTTCTTT. Translation: CASRHQENTEAFF.

The J gene is TRBJ1-3, the V gene TRBV6-1; no firm D call. This CDR3 comprises 13 residues. The germline gives CDR1 MNHNS, CDR2 SASEGT. The V end was cut by 3 bases, the J end by 0 bases, with 3 bases between. CDR3 coding DNA: TGTGCCAGCAGTGACCTCTCTGGAAACACCATATATTTT. Translating gives CASSDLSGNTIYF.

This chain links TRBV6-1 with TRBJ2-1; 13 bases are a match to TRBD2. The CDR3 is 17 amino acids. Per germline, CDR1 MNHNS and CDR2 SASEGT. The V segment lost 2 bases and the J segment 3 bases; nucleotides outside the gene matches: 4. The CDR3 region is CASSERTSGSGYNEQFF. CDR3 DNA: TGTGCCAGCAGTGAAAGGACTAGCGGGAGTGGCTACAATGAGCAGTTCTTC.

This rearrangement joins TRBV27 to TRBJ2-5; TRBD2 agrees at 8 bases. Germline-derived CDR1 and CDR2 are MNHEY and SMNVEV (reference sequence). J was trimmed by 2 bases and V by 5 bases; bases with no gene match: 4. This CDR3 has 14 residues. CDR3 amino acids: CASSPGGAQETQYF. CDR3 nucleotides: TGTGCCAGCAGTCCGGGGGGGGCTCAAGAGACCCAGTACTTC.

With respect to this clone: Within the sample, other DNA sequences also encode this same CDR3. The chain joins TRBV4-3 to TRBJ2-6; TRBD1 is a possible D gene (5 bases). CDR1 LGHNA and CDR2 YSLEER come from the germline V gene. V lost 0 bases and J lost 2, with 8 bases in between. There are 16 residues in the CDR3. This CDR3 is CASSQEAGTGANVLTF. The CDR3 DNA is TGCGCCAGCAGCCAAGAGGCAGGGACTGGGGCCAACGTCCTGACTTTC.

The chain links TRBV21-1 to TRBJ2-7; TRBD2, the table's D call, was not compared with the DNA. TRBV21-1 is noted as a pseudogene. The CDR3 has 15 residues. In nucleotides, the CDR3 is TGTGCCAGCACCGAGAGGGCAGGAGCCGCCTACGAGCAGTACTTC. Translating it yields CASTERAGAAYEQYF.

The chain has TRBV18 and TRBJ1-2, with unresolved D. There are 16 residues in the CDR3. CDR1 KGHSH and CDR2 LQKENI come from the germline V gene. V lost 5 bases and J lost 5, with 21 bases in between. CDR3 in DNA: TGTGCCAGCTCATCCATTTTGAACAGCGATGGATATGGCTACACCTTC. Protein product: CASSSILNSDGYGYTF.

This chain connects TRBV5-6 to TRBJ1-1; weak D call: TRBD1 (6 bases). Germline V gene sequence: CDR1 SGHDT, CDR2 YYEEEE. Trimming left V 4 bases short and J 1 base short, with 17 bases between. This CDR3 is 16 amino acids long. The chain's CDR3 is CASSPEGRGGNTEAFF. The CDR3, as DNA: TGTGCCAGCAGCCCAGAGGGGCGAGGGGGGAACACTGAAGCTTTCTTT.

The chain is built from TRBV5-1 and TRBJ2-1, with D uncertain. The germline V gene encodes CDR1 SGHRS and CDR2 YFSETQ. Trimming removed 0 bases at V and 9 bases at J, with 10 bases between. The CDR3 is made up of 13 amino acids. This CDR3 reads CASSLATAGEQFF. CDR3 DNA sequence: TGCGCCAGCAGCTTGGCGACTGCCGGTGAGCAGTTCTTC.

This rearrangement joins TRBV5-1 to TRBJ2-3; 13 nucleotides match TRBD2. The germline CDR1 and CDR2 sequences are SGHRS and YFSETQ. V was pared by 0 bases and J by 5 bases, with 9 bases of the junction left unmatched. This CDR3 comprises 18 residues. The DNA for the CDR3 is TGCGCCAGCAGCTTGGGCACACTAGCGGGAGGGACGGGAGATACGCAGTATTTT. Residues: CASSLGTLAGGTGDTQYF.